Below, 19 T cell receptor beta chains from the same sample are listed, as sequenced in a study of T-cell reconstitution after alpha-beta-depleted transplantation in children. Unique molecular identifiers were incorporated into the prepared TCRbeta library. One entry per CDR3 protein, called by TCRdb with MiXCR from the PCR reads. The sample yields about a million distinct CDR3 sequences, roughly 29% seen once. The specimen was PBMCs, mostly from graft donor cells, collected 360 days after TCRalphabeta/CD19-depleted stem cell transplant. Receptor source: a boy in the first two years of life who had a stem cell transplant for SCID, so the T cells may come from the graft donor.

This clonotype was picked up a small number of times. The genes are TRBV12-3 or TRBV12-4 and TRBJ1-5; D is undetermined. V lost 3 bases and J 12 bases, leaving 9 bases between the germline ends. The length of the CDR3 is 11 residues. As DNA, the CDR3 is TGTGCCAGCAGTTTCTCACTGCACCAGCATTTT. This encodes CASSFSLHQHF.

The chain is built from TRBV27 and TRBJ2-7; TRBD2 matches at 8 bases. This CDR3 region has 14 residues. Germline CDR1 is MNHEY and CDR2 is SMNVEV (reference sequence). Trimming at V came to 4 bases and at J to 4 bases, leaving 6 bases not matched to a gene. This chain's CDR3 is CASSYQRGLYEQYF. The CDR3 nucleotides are TGTGCCAGCAGTTACCAGCGGGGGCTTTACGAGCAGTACTTC.

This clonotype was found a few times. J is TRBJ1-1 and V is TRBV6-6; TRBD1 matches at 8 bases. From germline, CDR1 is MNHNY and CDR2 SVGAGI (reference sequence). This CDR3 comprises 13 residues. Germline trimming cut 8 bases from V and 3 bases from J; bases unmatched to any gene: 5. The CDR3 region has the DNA TGTGCCAGCCCTTTGGACAGGGACACTGAAGCTTTCTTT. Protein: CASPLDRDTEAFF.

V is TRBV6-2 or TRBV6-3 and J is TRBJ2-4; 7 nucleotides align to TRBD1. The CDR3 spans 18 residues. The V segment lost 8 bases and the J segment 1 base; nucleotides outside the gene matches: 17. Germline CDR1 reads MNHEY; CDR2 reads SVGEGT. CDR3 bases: TGTGCCAGCTCAAGGGGGTGGTCAGGGGGAATGGCCAAAAACATTCAGTACTTC. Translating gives CASSRGWSGGMAKNIQYF.

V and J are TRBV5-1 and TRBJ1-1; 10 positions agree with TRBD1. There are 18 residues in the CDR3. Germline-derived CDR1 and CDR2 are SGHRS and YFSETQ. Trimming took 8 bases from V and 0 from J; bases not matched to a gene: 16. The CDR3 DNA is TGCGCCAGTGCCGTATTCCCGGGACAGGGGACAATGAACACTGAAGCTTTCTTT. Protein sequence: CASAVFPGQGTMNTEAFF.

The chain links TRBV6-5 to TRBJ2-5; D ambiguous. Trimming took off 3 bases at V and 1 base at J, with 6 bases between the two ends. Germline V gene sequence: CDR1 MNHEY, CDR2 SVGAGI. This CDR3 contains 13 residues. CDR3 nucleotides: TGTGCCAGCAGTTATTCGGCCCAAGAGACCCAGTACTTC. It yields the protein CASSYSAQETQYF.

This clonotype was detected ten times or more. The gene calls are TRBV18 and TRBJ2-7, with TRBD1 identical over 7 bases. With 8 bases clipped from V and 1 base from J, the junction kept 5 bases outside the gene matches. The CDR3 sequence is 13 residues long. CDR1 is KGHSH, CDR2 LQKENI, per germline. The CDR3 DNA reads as TGTGCCAGCCGACCGGGACAGTCCTACGAGCAGTACTTC. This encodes CASRPGQSYEQYF.

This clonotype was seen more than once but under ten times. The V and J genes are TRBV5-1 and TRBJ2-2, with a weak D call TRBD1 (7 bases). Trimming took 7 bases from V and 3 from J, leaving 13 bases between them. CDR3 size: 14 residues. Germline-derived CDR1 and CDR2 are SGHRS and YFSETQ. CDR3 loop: CASGGGLDTGELFF. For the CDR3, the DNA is TGCGCCAGCGGAGGGGGCTTGGACACCGGGGAGCTGTTTTTT.

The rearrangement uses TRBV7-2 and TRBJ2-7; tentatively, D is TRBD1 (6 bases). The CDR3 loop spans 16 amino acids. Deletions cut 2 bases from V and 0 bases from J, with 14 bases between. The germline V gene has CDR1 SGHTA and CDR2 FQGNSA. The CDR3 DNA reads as TGTGCCAGCAGCTTAACCCGGACAGTGAGCTCCTACGAGCAGTACTTC. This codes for CASSLTRTVSSYEQYF.

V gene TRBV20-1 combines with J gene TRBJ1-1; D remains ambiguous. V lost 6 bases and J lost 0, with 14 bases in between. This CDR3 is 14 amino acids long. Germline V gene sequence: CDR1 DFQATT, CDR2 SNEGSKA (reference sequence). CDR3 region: CSANNGPMNTEAFF. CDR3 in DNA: TGCAGTGCCAACAATGGACCCATGAACACTGAAGCTTTCTTT.

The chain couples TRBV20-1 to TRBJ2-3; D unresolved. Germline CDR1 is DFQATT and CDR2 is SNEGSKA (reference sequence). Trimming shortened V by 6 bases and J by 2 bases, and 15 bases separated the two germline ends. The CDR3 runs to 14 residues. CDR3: CSAPSERFTDTQYF. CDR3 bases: TGCAGTGCCCCATCAGAGCGATTCACAGATACGCAGTATTTT.

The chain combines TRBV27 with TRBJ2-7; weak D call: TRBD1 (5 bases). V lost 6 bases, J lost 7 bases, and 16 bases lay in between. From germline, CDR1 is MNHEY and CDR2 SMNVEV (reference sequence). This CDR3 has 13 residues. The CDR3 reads CASSLSQGGEQYF. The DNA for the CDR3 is TGTGCCAGCAGCTTAAGCCAGGGTGGGGAGCAGTACTTC.

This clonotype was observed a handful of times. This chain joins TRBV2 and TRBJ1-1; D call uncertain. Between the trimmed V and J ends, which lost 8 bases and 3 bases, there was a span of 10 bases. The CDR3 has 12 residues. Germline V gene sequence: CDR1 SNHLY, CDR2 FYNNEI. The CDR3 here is CASGYPDTEAFF. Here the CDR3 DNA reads TGTGCCAGCGGCTACCCGGACACTGAAGCTTTCTTT. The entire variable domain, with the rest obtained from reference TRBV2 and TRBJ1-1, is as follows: EPEVTQTPSHQVTQMGQEVILRCVPISNHLYFYWYRQILGQKVEFLVSFYNNEISEKSEIFDDQFSVERPDGSNFTLKIRSTKLEDSAMYFCASGYPDTEAFFGQGTRLTVV.

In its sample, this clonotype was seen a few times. CDR3 bases: TGTGCCAGCTCACCGCTAGATGAGGGAGCCAAAAACATTCAGTACTTC. It is translated as CASSPLDEGAKNIQYF. The J gene is TRBJ2-4, the V gene TRBV18, with D possibly TRBD2 on 5 matching bases. Germline CDR1 and CDR2: KGHSH and LQKENI. CDR3 length equals 16 residues. V lost 3 bases, J lost 0 bases, and 12 bases lay in between.

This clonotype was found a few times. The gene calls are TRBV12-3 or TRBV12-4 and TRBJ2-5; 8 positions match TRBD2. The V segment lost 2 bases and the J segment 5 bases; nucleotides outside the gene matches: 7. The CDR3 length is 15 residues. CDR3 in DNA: TGTGCCAGCAGTTTAACCAGCGGGGGATATGAGACCCAGTACTTC. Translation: CASSLTSGGYETQYF.

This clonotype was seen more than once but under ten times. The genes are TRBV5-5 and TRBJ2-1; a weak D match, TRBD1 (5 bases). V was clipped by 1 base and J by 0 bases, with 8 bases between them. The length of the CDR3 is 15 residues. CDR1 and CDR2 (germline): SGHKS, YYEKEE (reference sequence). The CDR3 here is CASSLYRSSYNEQFF. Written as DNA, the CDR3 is TGTGCCAGCAGCTTGTACAGGAGCTCCTACAATGAGCAGTTCTTC.

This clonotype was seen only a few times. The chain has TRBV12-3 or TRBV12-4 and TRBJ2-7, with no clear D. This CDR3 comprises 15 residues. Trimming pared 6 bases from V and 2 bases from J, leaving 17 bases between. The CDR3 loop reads CASSRTSGTPYEQYF. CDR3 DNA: TGTGCCAGCAGCAGGACCTCAGGTACCCCCTACGAGCAGTACTTC.

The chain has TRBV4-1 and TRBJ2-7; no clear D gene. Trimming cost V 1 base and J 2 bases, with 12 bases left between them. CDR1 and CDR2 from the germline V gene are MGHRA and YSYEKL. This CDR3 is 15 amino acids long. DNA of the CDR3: TGCGCCAGCAGCCAAGGCTTGGGCGGAACCTACGAGCAGTACTTC. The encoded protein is CASSQGLGGTYEQYF.

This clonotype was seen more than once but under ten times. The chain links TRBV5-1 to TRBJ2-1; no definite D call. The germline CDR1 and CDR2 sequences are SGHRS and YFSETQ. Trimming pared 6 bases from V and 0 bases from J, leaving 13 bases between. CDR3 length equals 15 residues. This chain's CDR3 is CASNREADSYNEQFF. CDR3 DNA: TGCGCCAGCAACAGAGAGGCCGACTCCTACAATGAGCAGTTCTTC.